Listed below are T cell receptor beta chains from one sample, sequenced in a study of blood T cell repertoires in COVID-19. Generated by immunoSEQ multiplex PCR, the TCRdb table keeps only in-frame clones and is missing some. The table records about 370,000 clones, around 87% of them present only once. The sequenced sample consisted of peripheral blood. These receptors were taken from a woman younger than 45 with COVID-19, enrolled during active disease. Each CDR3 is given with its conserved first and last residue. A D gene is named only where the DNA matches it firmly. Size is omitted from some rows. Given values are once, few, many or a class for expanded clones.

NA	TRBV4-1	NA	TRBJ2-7	TGCGCCAGCAGCCGGGGGGTGGACTTTTCCTACGAGCAGTACTTC	CASSRGVDFSYEQYF
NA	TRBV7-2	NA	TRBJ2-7	TGTGCCAGCAGCAAAGACGGGGGGCCCTACGAGCAGTACTTC	CASSKDGGPYEQYF
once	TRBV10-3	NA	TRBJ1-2	TGTGCCATCAGTGACGACCGGGACTCGATGGGGGGCTACACCTTC	CAISDDRDSMGGYTF
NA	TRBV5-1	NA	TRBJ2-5	TGCGCCAGCAGCTTTGGTACGGGGGAATGGGAGACCCAGTACTTC	CASSFGTGEWETQYF
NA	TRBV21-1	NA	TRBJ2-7	TGTGCCAGCGGACTAGCGACCTCCTACGAGCAGTACTTC	CASGLATSYEQYF
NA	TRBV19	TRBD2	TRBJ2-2	TGTGCCAGTACCCTCCTAGCGGGAGGTACCGGGGAGCTGTTTTTT	CASTLLAGGTGELFF
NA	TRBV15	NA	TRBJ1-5	TGTGCCACCAGCTGGGCGGGGGACAATCAGCCCCAGCATTTT	CATSWAGDNQPQHF
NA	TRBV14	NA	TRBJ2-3	TGTGCCAGCAGCCAAGTTAGTGGGAGTAGCACAGATACGCAGTATTTT	CASSQVSGSSTDTQYF
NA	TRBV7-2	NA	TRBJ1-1	TGTGCCAGCAGCTTAAGCTGGGCCTCTGAAGCTTTCTTT	CASSLSWASEAFF
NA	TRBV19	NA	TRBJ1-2	TGTGCCAGTAAAAGAAGGACAGTGGTTGGCTACACCTTC	CASKRRTVVGYTF
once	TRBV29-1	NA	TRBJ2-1	TGCAGCGTTGTGCCCGGGATCTACAATGAGCAGTTCTTC	CSVVPGIYNEQFF
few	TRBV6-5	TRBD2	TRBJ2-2	TGTGCCAGCAGTCGACTAGCGGGAGACACCGGGGAGCTGTTTTTT	CASSRLAGDTGELFF
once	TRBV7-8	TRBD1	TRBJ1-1	TGTGCCAGCAGCCTAGAGACAGGGGTGTACACTGAAGCTTTCTTT	CASSLETGVYTEAFF
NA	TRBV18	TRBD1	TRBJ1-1	TGTGCCAGCTCACCACTGGACAGGCCGGGGAGTACTGAAGCTTTCTTT	CASSPLDRPGSTEAFF
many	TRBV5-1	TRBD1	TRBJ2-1	TGCGCCAGCAGCTTGGGACAGGGGGCGTACAATGAGCAGTTCTTC	CASSLGQGAYNEQFF
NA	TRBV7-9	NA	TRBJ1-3	TGTGCCAGCAGATTCAGTGGCACCCCTGGAAACACCATATATTTT	CASRFSGTPGNTIYF
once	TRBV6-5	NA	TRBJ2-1	TGTGCCAGCCTACCGCTAGGGGGGGGGATAAATGAGCAGTTCTTC	CASLPLGGGINEQFF
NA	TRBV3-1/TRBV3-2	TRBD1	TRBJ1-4	TGTGCCAGCAGCCAGGGATTCTTCGAGACAGGGCCTCGCGAAAAACTGTTTTTT	CASSQGFFETGPREKLFF
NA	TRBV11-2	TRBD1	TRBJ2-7	TGTGCCAGCAGCCGTGGGACAGGGTTATTGAATGAGCAGTACTTC	CASSRGTGLLNEQYF
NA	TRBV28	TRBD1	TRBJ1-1	TGTGCCAGCAGGCCACCGGGACAGATGAACACTGAAGCTTTCTTT	CASRPPGQMNTEAFF
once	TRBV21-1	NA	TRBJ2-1	TGTGCCAGCAGCAAAGGTAGCGGGACTATTTTATGCAATGAGCAGTTCTTC	CASSKGSGTILCNEQFF
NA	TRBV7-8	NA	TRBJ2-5	TGTGCCAGCAGCTTATTAATTCTGGCTTCGGGGGTGGGCCAGTACTTC	CASSLLILASGVGQYF
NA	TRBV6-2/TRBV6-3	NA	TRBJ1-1	TGTGCCAGCAGTCCGCCGGTAGCACTGAGTGGAGCTTTCTTT	CASSPPVALSGAFF
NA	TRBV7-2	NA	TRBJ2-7	TGTGCCAGCAGCTTACGAATGAATAGCGGAGCCTACGAGCAGTACTTC	CASSLRMNSGAYEQYF
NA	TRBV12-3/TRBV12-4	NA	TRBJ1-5	TGTGCCAGCAGCCGGGACTTCCGTCAGCCCCAGCATTTT	CASSRDFRQPQHF
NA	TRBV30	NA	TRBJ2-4	TGTGCGACTACCCGGGCCAAAAACATTCAGTACTTC	CATTRAKNIQYF
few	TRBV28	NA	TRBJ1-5	TGTGCCAGCACCCGGAGGAATCAGCCCCAGCATTTT	CASTRRNQPQHF
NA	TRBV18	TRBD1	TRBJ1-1	TGTGCCAGCTCACCGCTCAGGGACAGGGGGATTTTCACTGAAGCTTTCTTT	CASSPLRDRGIFTEAFF
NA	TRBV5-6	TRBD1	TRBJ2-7	TGTGCCAGCAGCATCCGGACAGGGGCCTACGAGCAGTACTTC	CASSIRTGAYEQYF